The 2 T cell receptor beta chains reported below all come from one sample, sequenced in a study of metastatic and nonmetastatic thyroid tumors (dated by TCRdb to 2018 to 2020). No patient had received any treatment before thyroid surgery. The method was PCR. Sequencer: Illumina HiSeq 4000. TCRdb reprocessing: public reads trimmed at Q25 with fastp, clones called with MiXCR, in-frame beta chains kept. This sample is represented by tens of thousands of clones; just under 30% of them were singletons. The top ten clonotypes cover around a sixth of the sample. Sequenced material: blood. All receptors derive from a female donor with papillary thyroid cancer or a benign thyroid nodule (not recorded which). Some clones in this sample may be carry-over from other donors' samples.

At least ten counts were recorded for this clone. This sequence joins TRBV9 and TRBJ2-7; weak D call: TRBD1 (6 bases). Trimming removed 0 bases at V and 6 bases at J, with 13 bases between. The CDR3 length is 14 residues. Germline V gene sequence: CDR1 SGDLS, CDR2 YYNGEE. CDR3 in DNA: TGTGCCAGCAGCGTAGGGACAGATTGGGGCGAGCAGTACTTC. It yields the protein CASSVGTDWGEQYF.

This rearrangement joins TRBV12-5 to TRBJ2-3, with D maybe TRBD2 (6 bases). The V gene lost 5 bases and the J gene lost 3 bases, with 15 bases spanning the gap. Looked up from germline, CDR1 is LGHNT and CDR2 is FRNRAP. The CDR3 has 15 amino acids. The CDR3 sequence is CASGTPRGTTDTQYF. The CDR3 region has the DNA TGTGCTAGTGGTACGCCGCGGGGTACGACAGATACGCAGTATTTT. Drawing the rest from reference TRBV12-5 and TRBJ2-3, the complete variable domain is DARVTQTPRHKVTEMGQEVTMRCQPILGHNTVFWYRQTMMQGLELLAYFRNRAPLDDSGMPKDRFSAEMPDATLATLKIQPSEPRDSAVYFCASGTPRGTTDTQYFGPGTRLTVL.